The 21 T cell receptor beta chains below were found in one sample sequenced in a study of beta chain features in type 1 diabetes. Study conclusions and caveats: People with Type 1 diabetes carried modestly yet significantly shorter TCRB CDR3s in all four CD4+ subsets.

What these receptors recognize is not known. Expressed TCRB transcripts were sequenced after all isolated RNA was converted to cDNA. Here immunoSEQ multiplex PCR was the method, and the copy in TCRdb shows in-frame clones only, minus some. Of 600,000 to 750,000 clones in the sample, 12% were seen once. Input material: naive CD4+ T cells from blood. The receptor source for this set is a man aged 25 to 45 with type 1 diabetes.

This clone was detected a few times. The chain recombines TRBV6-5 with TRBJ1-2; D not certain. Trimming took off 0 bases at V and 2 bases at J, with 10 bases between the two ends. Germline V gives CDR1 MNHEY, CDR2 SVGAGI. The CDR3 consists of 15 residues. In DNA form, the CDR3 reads TGTGCCAGCAGTTACTCGTTATCCGGAAACTATGGCTACACCTTC. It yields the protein CASSYSLSGNYGYTF.

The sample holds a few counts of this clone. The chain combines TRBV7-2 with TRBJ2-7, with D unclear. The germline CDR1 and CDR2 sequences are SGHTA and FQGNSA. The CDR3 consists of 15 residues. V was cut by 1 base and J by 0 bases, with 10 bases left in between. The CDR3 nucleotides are TGTGCCAGCAGCTTAGGCACCGTCAGCTCCTACGAGCAGTACTTC. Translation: CASSLGTVSSYEQYF.

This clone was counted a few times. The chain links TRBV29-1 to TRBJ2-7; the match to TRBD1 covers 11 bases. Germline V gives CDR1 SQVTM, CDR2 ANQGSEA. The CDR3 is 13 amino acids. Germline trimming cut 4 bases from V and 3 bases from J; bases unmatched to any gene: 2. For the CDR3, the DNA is TGCAGCGTTGGGACAGGGGGCATCTACGAGCAGTACTTC. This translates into CSVGTGGIYEQYF.

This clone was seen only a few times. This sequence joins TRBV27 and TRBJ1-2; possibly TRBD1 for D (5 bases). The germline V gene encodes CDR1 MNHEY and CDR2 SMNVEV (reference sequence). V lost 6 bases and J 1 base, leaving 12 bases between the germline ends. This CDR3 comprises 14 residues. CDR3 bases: TGTGCCAGCAGCCGGACAAGTTTTAACTATGGCTACACCTTC. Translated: CASSRTSFNYGYTF.

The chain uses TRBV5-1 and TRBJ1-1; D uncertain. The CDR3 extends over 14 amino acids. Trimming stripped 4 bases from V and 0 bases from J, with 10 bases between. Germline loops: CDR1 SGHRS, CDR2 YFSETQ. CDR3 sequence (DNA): TGCGCCAGCAGCCGGGTGGGAGTGAACACTGAAGCTTTCTTT. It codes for CASSRVGVNTEAFF.

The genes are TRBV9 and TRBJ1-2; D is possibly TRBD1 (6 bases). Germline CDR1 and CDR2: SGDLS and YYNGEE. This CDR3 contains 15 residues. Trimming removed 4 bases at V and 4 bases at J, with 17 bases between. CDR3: CASSSGGRQPYGYTF. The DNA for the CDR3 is TGTGCCAGCAGCTCCGGGGGGCGACAGCCCTATGGCTACACCTTC.

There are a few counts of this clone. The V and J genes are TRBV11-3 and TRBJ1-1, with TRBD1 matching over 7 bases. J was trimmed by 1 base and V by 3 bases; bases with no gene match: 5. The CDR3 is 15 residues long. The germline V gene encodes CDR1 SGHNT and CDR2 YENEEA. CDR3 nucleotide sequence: TGTGCCAGCAGCTTCCTGGGACAGACGAACACTGAAGCTTTCTTT. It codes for CASSFLGQTNTEAFF.

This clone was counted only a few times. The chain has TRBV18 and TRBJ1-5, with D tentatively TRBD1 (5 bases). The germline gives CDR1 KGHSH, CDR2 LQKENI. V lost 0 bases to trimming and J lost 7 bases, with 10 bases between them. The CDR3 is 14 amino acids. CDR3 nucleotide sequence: TGTGCCAGCTCACCACCGGGGGGGGACCAGCCCCAGCATTTT. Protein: CASSPPGGDQPQHF. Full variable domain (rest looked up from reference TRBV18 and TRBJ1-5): NAGVMQNPRHLVRRRGQEARLRCSPMKGHSHVYWYRQLPEEGLKFMVYLQKENIIDESGMPKERFSAEFPKEGPSILRIQQVVRGDSAAYFCASSPPGGDQPQHFGDGTRLSIL.

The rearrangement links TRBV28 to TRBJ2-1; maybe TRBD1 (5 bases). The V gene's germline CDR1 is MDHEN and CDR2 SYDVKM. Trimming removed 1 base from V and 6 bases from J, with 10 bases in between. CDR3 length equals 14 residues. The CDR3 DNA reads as TGTGCCAGCAGTTTATACGCAGGGCTCAATGAGCAGTTCTTC. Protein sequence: CASSLYAGLNEQFF.

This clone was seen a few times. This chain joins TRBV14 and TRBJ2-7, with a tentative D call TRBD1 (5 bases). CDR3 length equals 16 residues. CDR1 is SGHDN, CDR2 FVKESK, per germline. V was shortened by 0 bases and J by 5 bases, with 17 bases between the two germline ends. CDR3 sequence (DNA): TGTGCCAGCAGCCAAGATCTTGGGGCAGCTAGTGACGAGCAGTACTTC. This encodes CASSQDLGAASDEQYF.

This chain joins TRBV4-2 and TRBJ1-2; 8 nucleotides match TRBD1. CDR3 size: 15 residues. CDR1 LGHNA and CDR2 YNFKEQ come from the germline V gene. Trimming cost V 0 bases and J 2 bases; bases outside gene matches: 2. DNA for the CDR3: TGTGCCAGCAGCCAAGAAAGACAGGGGAACTATGGCTACACCTTC. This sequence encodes CASSQERQGNYGYTF.

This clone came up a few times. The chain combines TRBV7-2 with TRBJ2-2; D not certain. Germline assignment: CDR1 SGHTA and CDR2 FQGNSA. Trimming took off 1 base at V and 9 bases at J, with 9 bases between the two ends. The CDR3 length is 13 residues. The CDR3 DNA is TGTGCCAGCAGCTTAGTAGTCGGCCGGGAGCTGTTTTTT. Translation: CASSLVVGRELFF.

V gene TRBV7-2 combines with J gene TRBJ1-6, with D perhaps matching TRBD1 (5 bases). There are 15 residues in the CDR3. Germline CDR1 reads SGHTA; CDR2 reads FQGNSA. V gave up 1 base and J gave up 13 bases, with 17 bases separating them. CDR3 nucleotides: TGTGCCAGCAGCTTAGTGAAGACAGAGAAAGAGCCCCTCCACTTT. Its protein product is CASSLVKTEKEPLHF.

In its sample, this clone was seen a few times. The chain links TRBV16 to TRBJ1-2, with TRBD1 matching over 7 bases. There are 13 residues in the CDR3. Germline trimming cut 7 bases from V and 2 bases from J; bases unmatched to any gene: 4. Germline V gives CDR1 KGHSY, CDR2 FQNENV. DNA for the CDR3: TGTGCCAGCATTTCAGGGGGGAACTATGGCTACACCTTC. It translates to CASISGGNYGYTF.

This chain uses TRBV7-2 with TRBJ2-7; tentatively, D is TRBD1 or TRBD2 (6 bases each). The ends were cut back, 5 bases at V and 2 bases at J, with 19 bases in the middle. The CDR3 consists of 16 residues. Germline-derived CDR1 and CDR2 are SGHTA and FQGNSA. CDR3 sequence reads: CASSPHVGGAPYEQYF. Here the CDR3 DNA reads TGTGCCAGCAGCCCGCATGTGGGGGGCGCACCCTACGAGCAGTACTTC.

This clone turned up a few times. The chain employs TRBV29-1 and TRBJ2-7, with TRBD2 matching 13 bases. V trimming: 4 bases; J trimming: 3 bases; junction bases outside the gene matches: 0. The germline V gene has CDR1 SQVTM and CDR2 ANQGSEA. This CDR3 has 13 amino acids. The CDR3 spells CSVGTSGGYEQYF. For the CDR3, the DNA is TGCAGCGTTGGGACTAGCGGGGGCTACGAGCAGTACTTC.

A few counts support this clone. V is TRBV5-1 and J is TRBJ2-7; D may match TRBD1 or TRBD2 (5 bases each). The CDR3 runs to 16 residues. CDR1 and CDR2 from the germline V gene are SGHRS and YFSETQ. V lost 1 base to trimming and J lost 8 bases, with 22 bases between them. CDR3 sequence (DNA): TGCGCCAGCAGCTTGACAGGAACCGGTACCCGAGGGCAGCAGTACTTC. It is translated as CASSLTGTGTRGQQYF. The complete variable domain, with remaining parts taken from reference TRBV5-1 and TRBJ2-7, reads KAGVTQTPRYLIKTRGQQVTLSCSPISGHRSVSWYQQTPGQGLQFLFEYFSETQRNKGNFPGRFSGRQFSNSRSEMNVSTLELGDSALYLCASSLTGTGTRGQQYFGPGTRLTVT.

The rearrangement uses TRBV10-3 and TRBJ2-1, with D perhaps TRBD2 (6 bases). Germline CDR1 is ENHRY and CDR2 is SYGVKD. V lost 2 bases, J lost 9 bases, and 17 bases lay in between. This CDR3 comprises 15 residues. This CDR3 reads CAISEGGPTSSEQFF. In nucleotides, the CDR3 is TGTGCCATCAGTGAGGGAGGGCCGACTTCCTCTGAGCAGTTCTTC.

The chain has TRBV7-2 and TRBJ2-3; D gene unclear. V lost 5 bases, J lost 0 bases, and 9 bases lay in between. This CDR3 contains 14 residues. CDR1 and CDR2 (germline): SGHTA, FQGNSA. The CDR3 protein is CASSPSYSTDTQYF. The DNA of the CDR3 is TGTGCCAGCAGCCCTTCTTACAGCACAGATACGCAGTATTTT.

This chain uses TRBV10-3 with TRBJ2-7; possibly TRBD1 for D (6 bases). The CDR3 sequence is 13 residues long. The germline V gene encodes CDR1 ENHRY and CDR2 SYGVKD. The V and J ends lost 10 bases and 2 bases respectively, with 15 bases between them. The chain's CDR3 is CATRTATAYEQYF. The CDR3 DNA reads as TGTGCCACTCGGACAGCAACAGCCTACGAGCAGTACTTC.

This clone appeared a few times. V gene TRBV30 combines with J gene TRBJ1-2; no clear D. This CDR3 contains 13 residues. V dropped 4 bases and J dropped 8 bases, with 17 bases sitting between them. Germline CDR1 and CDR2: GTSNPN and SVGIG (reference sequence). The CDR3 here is CAWITERDRGYTF. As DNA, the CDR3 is TGTGCCTGGATCACCGAGAGGGATAGGGGCTACACCTTC.